Listed here is a single TCR beta chain. Its antigen is not identified. This entry belongs to a study of T cells after yellow fever vaccination. Study-wide points: Researchers noted that a small share of clonotypes showed up in both CD4 and CD8 compartments. Clones from primary vaccination mostly reappeared after the booster (roughly 95% CD4, approximately 86% CD8). A secondary response was less intense yet reached its peak sooner, at day 5 versus 15.

A single record per CDR3 protein comes from TCRdb applying MiXCR to the 5' RACE reads. The sample shows 620,000 or so distinct CDR3 sequences, less than 20% of them seen only once. The sequence was obtained from a young man who received the YFV17D yellow fever vaccine. This specimen consisted of PBMCs, obtained 5 to 6 days after the first yellow fever vaccination.

In nucleotides, the CDR3 is TGTGCCAGCACCCCCAGGCCGTACACCGGGGAGCTGTTTTTT. Protein: CASTPRPYTGELFF. The chain recombines TRBV27 with TRBJ2-2; D unclear. The CDR3 is made up of 14 amino acids. V was clipped by 7 bases and J by 3 bases, with 12 bases between them. Germline V gene sequence: CDR1 MNHEY, CDR2 SMNVEV (reference sequence).